What follows are 15 T cell receptor beta chains derived from one specimen sequenced in a study of cytomegalovirus exposure and HLA in healthy donors. The PCR had 60 Vbeta and 13 Jbeta primers. Libraries were prepared by immunoSEQ multiplex PCR; TCRdb keeps only in-frame clonotypes and omits some of them. In the table there are 180,000 or so clones, 70% to 90% of which are singletons. The source material was PBMCs. Source of these receptors: a man aged 18 to 30 in good health and CMV-seropositive.

To note about this clone: The same CDR3 can be traced to other DNA sequences in this sample. The J gene is TRBJ1-2, the V gene TRBV9; D call uncertain. The CDR3 is 13 amino acids. V shed 0 bases and J shed 2 bases, with 5 bases lying between them. The germline CDR1 and CDR2 sequences are SGDLS and YYNGEE. CDR3 sequence reads: CASSVDRNYGYTF. The CDR3 nucleotides read TGTGCCAGCAGCGTAGACAGAAACTATGGCTACACCTTC. Drawing the rest from reference TRBV9 and TRBJ1-2, the complete variable domain is DSGVTQTPKHLITATGQRVTLRCSPRSGDLSVYWYQQSLDQGLQFLIQYYNGEERAKGNILERFSAQQFPDLHSELNLSSLELGDSALYFCASSVDRNYGYTFGSGTRLTVV.

This clone was recorded once. The genes are TRBV11-2 and TRBJ2-3; 12 bases are shared with TRBD1. V was clipped by 6 bases and J by 7 bases; unmatched bases: 5. Germline V gives CDR1 SGHAT, CDR2 FQNNGV. CDR3 length: 14 amino acids. CDR3 bases: TGTGCCAGCAGTGGGGGACAGGGGGCAAATACGCAGTATTTT. Encoded protein: CASSGGQGANTQYF.

This rearrangement joins TRBV19 to TRBJ2-5; D is perhaps TRBD1 (5 bases). Germline-derived CDR1 and CDR2 are LNHDA and SQIVND (reference sequence). The ends were cut back, 5 bases at V and 7 bases at J, with 17 bases in the middle. The CDR3 runs to 14 residues. This chain's CDR3 is CASSPKKGRGTQYF. The DNA for the CDR3 is TGTGCCAGTAGTCCGAAAAAGGGAAGGGGGACCCAGTACTTC.

The gene calls are TRBV5-6 and TRBJ2-3, with 10 bases aligning to TRBD1. Germline CDR1 reads SGHDT; CDR2 reads YYEEEE. This CDR3 contains 15 residues. J gave up 2 bases and V 4 bases, and 4 bases lay outside the gene matches. The CDR3 DNA is TGTGCCAGCAGCCAGACAGGGGGCGCCACAGATACGCAGTATTTT. Its translation is CASSQTGGATDTQYF.

In this sample, this clone turned up once. The V gene is TRBV6-5, the J gene TRBJ2-2; a possible D gene is TRBD1 (5 bases). Germline lookup yields CDR1 MNHEY and CDR2 SVGAGI. The V gene lost 2 bases and the J gene lost 0 bases, with 10 bases spanning the gap. The CDR3 loop spans 16 amino acids. This chain's CDR3 is CASSYAGPTNTGELFF. The CDR3 DNA follows: TGTGCCAGCAGTTACGCAGGGCCTACGAACACCGGGGAGCTGTTTTTT.

The gene calls are TRBV10-3 and TRBJ2-1; 11 bases agree with TRBD2. V shed 8 bases and J 6 bases; nucleotides not matched to a gene: 9. CDR3 size: 15 residues. In germline, CDR1 is ENHRY, CDR2 SYGVKD. The CDR3 region has the DNA TGTGCCATCGGCGTACTAGCGGGGGTAGGCAATGAGCAGTTCTTC. As protein: CAIGVLAGVGNEQFF.

This chain links TRBV6-5 with TRBJ1-3; D unresolved. This CDR3 contains 15 residues. In germline, CDR1 is MNHEY, CDR2 SVGAGI. V was shortened by 6 bases and J by 0 bases, with 12 bases between the two germline ends. The CDR3 spells CASRGTAFSGNTIYF. The CDR3 DNA reads TGTGCCAGCAGGGGCACAGCTTTCTCTGGAAACACCATATATTTT.

The chain carries TRBV10-3 and TRBJ2-3, with D possibly being TRBD1 (5 bases). The germline gives CDR1 ENHRY, CDR2 SYGVKD. This CDR3 contains 13 residues. Trimming cost V 1 base and J 6 bases, with 8 bases left between them. DNA of the CDR3: TGTGCCATCAGTGAGTTCAAGGGGGATACGCAGTATTTT. Protein sequence: CAISEFKGDTQYF.

J is TRBJ2-1 and V is TRBV7-2; D is unclear. The CDR3 is 12 residues long. Trimming stripped 2 bases from V and 7 bases from J, with 6 bases between. The germline CDR1 and CDR2 sequences are SGHTA and FQGNSA. CDR3 nucleotides: TGTGCCAGCAGCTTATCTAGGAATGAGCAGTTCTTC. Residues: CASSLSRNEQFF.

The J gene is TRBJ2-5, the V gene TRBV5-4; no clear D gene. There are 14 residues in the CDR3. Germline CDR1 SGHNT, CDR2 YYREEE (reference sequence). Trimming took off 0 bases at V and 2 bases at J, with 8 bases between the two ends. CDR3 amino acids: CASSLGQKQETQYF. The CDR3 bases are TGTGCCAGCAGCTTGGGGCAGAAGCAAGAGACCCAGTACTTC. Drawing the rest from reference TRBV5-4 and TRBJ2-5, the complete variable domain is ETGVTQSPTHLIKTRGQQVTLRCSSQSGHNTVSWYQQALGQGPQFIFQYYREEENGRGNFPPRFSGLQFPNYSSELNVNALELDDSALYLCASSLGQKQETQYFGPGTRLLVL.

The V call is TRBV7-2, the J call TRBJ2-7; 11 bases fit TRBD2. CDR1 is SGHTA, CDR2 FQGNSA, per germline. The trim removed 2 bases at V and 3 bases at J, leaving 0 bases unmatched. The CDR3 runs to 14 residues. The CDR3 spells CASSLTSGGYEQYF. The CDR3 coding sequence is TGTGCCAGCAGCTTAACTAGCGGGGGCTACGAGCAGTACTTC. The whole variable domain, filled in from reference TRBV7-2 and TRBJ2-7, reads GAGVSQSPSNKVTEKGKDVELRCDPISGHTALYWYRQSLGQGLEFLIYFQGNSAPDKSGLPSDRFSAERTGGSVSTLTIQRTQQEDSAVYLCASSLTSGGYEQYFGPGTRLTVT.

V usage is TRBV25-1 and J usage is TRBJ1-4, with 7 bases matching TRBD1. CDR3 length equals 15 residues. Trimming removed 1 base from V and 7 bases from J; junction bases left unmatched: 6. The germline V gene has CDR1 MGHDK and CDR2 SYGVNS. In nucleotides, the CDR3 is TGTGCCAGCAGTGAATCCCAGGGGGGAGGTGAAAAACTGTTTTTT. Its translation: CASSESQGGGEKLFF.

This chain connects TRBV7-2 to TRBJ1-1; D ambiguous. Germline V gene data show CDR1 as SGHTA and CDR2 as FQGNSA. The CDR3 consists of 13 residues. The V gene lost 2 bases and the J gene lost 2 bases, with 6 bases spanning the gap. The CDR3 region has the DNA TGTGCCAGCAGCTTATACGGTAACACTGAAGCTTTCTTT. Its protein product is CASSLYGNTEAFF.

The chain is built from TRBV5-1 and TRBJ2-5; no reliable D call. CDR3 size: 15 residues. Germline V CDR1 and CDR2: SGHRS, YFSETQ. The V and J ends lost 4 bases and 3 bases respectively, with 16 bases between them. The DNA of the CDR3 is TGCGCCAGCAGCGTCCTGCCCGGCCGGGAAGAGACCCAGTACTTC. This translates into CASSVLPGREETQYF.

Here the CDR3 reads CASSGSGDVRETQYF. For the CDR3, the DNA is TGTGCCAGTAGTGGCAGCGGGGATGTCAGGGAGACCCAGTACTTC. V and J are TRBV19 and TRBJ2-5, with 7 bases fitting TRBD2. CDR1 LNHDA and CDR2 SQIVND come from the germline V gene (reference sequence). The V gene end was trimmed by 5 bases and the J gene end by 5 bases; junction bases not matched to a gene: 11. The CDR3 loop spans 15 amino acids.